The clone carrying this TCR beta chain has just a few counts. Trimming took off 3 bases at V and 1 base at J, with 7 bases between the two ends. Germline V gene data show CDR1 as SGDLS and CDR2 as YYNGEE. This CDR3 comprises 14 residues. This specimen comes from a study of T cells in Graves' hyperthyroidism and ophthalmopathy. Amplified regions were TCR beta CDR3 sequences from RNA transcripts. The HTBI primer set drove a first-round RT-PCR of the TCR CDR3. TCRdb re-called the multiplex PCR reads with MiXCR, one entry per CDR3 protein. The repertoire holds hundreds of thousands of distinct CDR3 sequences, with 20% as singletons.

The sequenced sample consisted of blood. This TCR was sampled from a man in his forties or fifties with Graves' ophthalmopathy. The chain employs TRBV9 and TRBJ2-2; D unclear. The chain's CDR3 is CASSAVGNTGELFF. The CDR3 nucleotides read TGTGCCAGCAGCGCCGTTGGGAACACCGGGGAGCTGTTTTTT.